The 32 T cell receptor beta chains listed next were all sequenced from one sample in a study of T cell responses to AZD1222 COVID-19 vaccine. TCRdb's copy holds only in-frame clones and misses some; the assay was immunoSEQ multiplex PCR. The table lists some 130,000 clones, about 90% of them singletons, with roughly 3.5% in the top ten. The input for sequencing was peripheral blood, taken 28 days after the second AZD1222 dose. The origin of the receptors is an adult who received the AZD1222 COVID-19 vaccine.

The chain couples TRBV7-9 to TRBJ1-2; D not resolved. Trimming cost V 6 bases and J 3 bases, with 5 bases left between them. CDR1 and CDR2 from the germline V gene are SEHNR and FQNEAQ (reference sequence). This CDR3 comprises 11 residues. Here the CDR3 DNA reads TGTGCCAGCAGTCCCGACTATGGCTACACCTTC. Its translation is CASSPDYGYTF.

The rearrangement uses TRBV6-2 or TRBV6-3 and TRBJ2-3, with 10 bases aligning to TRBD2. The CDR3 is 15 amino acids. Germline V lookup: CDR1 MNHEY, CDR2 SVGEGT. The V segment lost 5 bases and the J segment 0 bases; nucleotides outside the gene matches: 2. The CDR3 nucleotides are TGTGCCAGCAGTGGACTAGCGGCTAGCACAGATACGCAGTATTTT. It encodes CASSGLAASTDTQYF.

The chain uses TRBV10-3 and TRBJ2-7; D gene ambiguous. Trimming removed 11 bases from V and 0 bases from J, with 8 bases in between. The CDR3 has 11 residues. The V gene's germline CDR1 is ENHRY and CDR2 SYGVKD. CDR3 in amino acids: CASSVSYEQYF. The CDR3 bases are TGTGCCTCATCAGTCTCCTACGAGCAGTACTTC.

This clone occurred once. The chain joins TRBV7-6 to TRBJ2-5, with TRBD2 identical over 8 bases. CDR1 is SGHVS and CDR2 is FNYEAQ in the germline V gene. Trimming at V came to 1 base and at J to 1 base, leaving 8 bases not matched to a gene. The CDR3 consists of 17 residues. The CDR3 loop is CASSLEVTGGPQETQYF. CDR3 sequence (DNA): TGTGCCAGCAGCTTAGAGGTGACGGGAGGGCCCCAAGAGACCCAGTACTTC.

The V and J genes are TRBV5-1 and TRBJ2-1; 10 bases match TRBD2. CDR1 and CDR2 (germline): SGHRS, YFSETQ. The junction had 6 bases not matched to a gene; V was cut back by 5 bases and J by 7 bases. The length of the CDR3 is 14 residues. The CDR3 coding sequence is TGCGCCAGCAGGGCCGGACTAGCGGAAAATGAGCAGTTCTTC. Its protein is CASRAGLAENEQFF.

The CDR3 sequence: CASSFDIRNTIYF. As DNA, the CDR3 is TGTGCCAGCAGCTTCGACATCCGAAACACCATATATTTT. This chain joins TRBV7-9 and TRBJ1-3; D gene unclear. The CDR3 loop spans 13 amino acids. Germline assignment: CDR1 SEHNR and CDR2 FQNEAQ (reference sequence). V dropped 3 bases and J dropped 5 bases, with 8 bases sitting between them.

This rearrangement joins TRBV9 to TRBJ2-3; 9 bases map to TRBD2. CDR3 length equals 19 residues. V shed 4 bases and J 1 base; nucleotides not matched to a gene: 16. Germline V CDR1 and CDR2: SGDLS, YYNGEE. Written as DNA, the CDR3 is TGTGCCAGCAGCCCCCGGGGACTAGCAGGAGGGAGAGGCACAGATACGCAGTATTTT. It codes for CASSPRGLAGGRGTDTQYF.

The chain combines TRBV19 with TRBJ2-7, with 9 bases that match TRBD1. V shed 4 bases, J shed 0 bases, and the junction held 7 bases outside the gene matches. Per germline, CDR1 LNHDA and CDR2 SQIVND (reference sequence). This CDR3 region has 16 residues. The CDR3 is CASSTTGGSLSYEQYF. The CDR3 DNA reads TGTGCCAGTAGTACTACAGGGGGCTCCCTCTCCTACGAGCAGTACTTC.

In this sample, this clone turned up once. CDR3 in amino acids: CASRTDYNSPLHF. The CDR3 bases are TGTGCCAGTCGGACAGACTATAATTCACCCCTCCACTTT. The rearrangement links TRBV5-5 to TRBJ1-6; D possibly corresponds to TRBD1 (6 bases). CDR1 is SGHKS, CDR2 YYEKEE, per germline (reference sequence). The V end was cut by 8 bases, the J end by 3 bases, with 9 bases between. The CDR3 extends over 13 amino acids.

The V and J genes are TRBV6-1 and TRBJ1-1; no clear D gene. V gave up 2 bases and J gave up 1 base, with 5 bases separating them. Germline V CDR1 and CDR2: MNHNS, SASEGT. The CDR3 covers 13 residues. CDR3: CASSEQKNTEAFF. The CDR3 DNA reads TGTGCCAGCAGTGAACAAAAGAACACTGAAGCTTTCTTT.

The CDR3 sequence: CASSYSGTGPNYGYTF. The CDR3 nucleotides read TGTGCCAGCAGTTACTCAGGAACAGGCCCTAACTATGGCTACACCTTC. The rearrangement links TRBV6-2 or TRBV6-3 to TRBJ1-2; D might be TRBD1 (5 bases). Germline V CDR1 and CDR2: MNHEY, SVGEGT. The CDR3 is 16 amino acids. The V end was cut by 0 bases, the J end by 0 bases, with 11 bases between.

The genes are TRBV6-2 or TRBV6-3 and TRBJ1-1; tentatively, D is TRBD1 (5 bases). This CDR3 has 13 amino acids. V lost 0 bases, J lost 4 bases, and 6 bases lay in between. Germline V gene sequence: CDR1 MNHEY, CDR2 SVGEGT. The chain's CDR3 is CASSYSGGTEAFF. The CDR3 DNA sequence: TGTGCCAGCAGTTACTCCGGGGGCACTGAAGCTTTCTTT.

The V gene is TRBV30, the J gene TRBJ2-7; maybe TRBD2 (5 bases). The V and J ends lost 1 base and 0 bases respectively, with 7 bases between them. CDR3 length: 13 residues. The germline V gene encodes CDR1 GTSNPN and CDR2 SVGIG (reference sequence). CDR3 nucleotides: TGTGCCTGGAGTGGGCTAGCCTCCTACGAGCAGTACTTC. This codes for CAWSGLASYEQYF. Using reference TRBV30 and TRBJ2-7 for the parts outside the CDR3, the full variable domain is SQTIHQWPATLVQPVGSPLSLECTVEGTSNPNLYWYRQAAGRGLQLLFYSVGIGQISSEVPQNLSASRPQDRQFILSSKKLLLSDSGFYLCAWSGLASYEQYFGPGTRLTVT.

The chain carries TRBV28 and TRBJ2-7; D is perhaps TRBD1 (6 bases). Trimming cost V 5 bases and J 2 bases, with 13 bases left between them. CDR1 MDHEN and CDR2 SYDVKM come from the germline V gene. The CDR3 covers 14 residues. CDR3 in DNA: TGTGCCAGCAGTCCCCCGGACAGACCCTACGAGCAGTACTTC. Translating it yields CASSPPDRPYEQYF. Full variable domain (outside the CDR3, taken from reference TRBV28 and TRBJ2-7): DVKVTQSSRYLVKRTGEKVFLECVQDMDHENMFWYRQDPGLGLRLIYFSYDVKMKEKGDIPEGYSVSREKKERFSLILESASTNQTSMYLCASSPPDRPYEQYFGPGTRLTVT.

The J gene is TRBJ2-3, the V gene TRBV3-1 (or the pseudogene TRBV3-2); TRBD2 might be the D (6 bases). The CDR3 is 15 amino acids. The V gene lost 4 bases and the J gene lost 1 base, with 12 bases spanning the gap. From germline, CDR1 is LGHDT and CDR2 YNNKEL (reference sequence). The CDR3 loop reads CASSPRSGGTDTQYF. Here the CDR3 DNA reads TGTGCCAGCAGCCCCCGTAGCGGAGGCACAGATACGCAGTATTTT.

The gene calls are TRBV7-2 and TRBJ1-1; a weak D match, TRBD1 (6 bases). V shed 3 bases and J shed 4 bases, with 12 bases lying between them. Per germline, CDR1 SGHTA and CDR2 FQGNSA. This CDR3 region has 14 residues. CDR3 residues: CASSFGGASTEAFF. The CDR3, as DNA: TGTGCCAGCAGCTTTGGGGGGGCCAGCACTGAAGCTTTCTTT.

This clone was observed a single time. The CDR3 coding sequence is TGTGCCAGCAGTTTAGGGCTTGGCTACACCTTC. As protein: CASSLGLGYTF. The chain recombines TRBV28 with TRBJ1-2; D gene unclear. CDR1 and CDR2 from the germline V gene are MDHEN and SYDVKM. Trimming left V 2 bases short and J 7 bases short, with 5 bases between. The CDR3 is made up of 11 amino acids.

V gene TRBV5-1 combines with J gene TRBJ1-2, with D possibly matching TRBD1 (6 bases). Trimming shortened V by 4 bases and J by 3 bases, and 13 bases separated the two germline ends. The V gene's germline CDR1 is SGHRS and CDR2 YFSETQ. This CDR3 is 14 amino acids long. The CDR3 DNA reads as TGCGCCAGCAGCCCCGGGGGGCCCGACTATGGCTACACCTTC. Translated, it gives CASSPGGPDYGYTF.

The chain is built from TRBV28 and TRBJ2-2, with a possible D match to TRBD2 (5 bases). The CDR3 is made up of 13 amino acids. V lost 4 bases, J lost 6 bases, and 9 bases lay in between. Germline V gene sequence: CDR1 MDHEN, CDR2 SYDVKM. The CDR3 coding sequence is TGTGCCAGCAGTTCGGGGTTCGCCGGGGAGCTGTTTTTT. It codes for CASSSGFAGELFF.

This clone was counted between two and nine times. V usage is TRBV18 and J usage is TRBJ2-3; 9 bases map to TRBD2. The CDR3 has 17 amino acids. The germline V gene has CDR1 KGHSH and CDR2 LQKENI. Trimming cost V 0 bases and J 0 bases; bases outside gene matches: 4. The CDR3 loop is CASSPPRSGRSTDTQYF. The CDR3, as DNA: TGTGCCAGCTCACCACCGCGGAGCGGGAGGAGCACAGATACGCAGTATTTT.

The rearrangement links TRBV28 to TRBJ1-2, with D possibly being TRBD1 (5 bases). The CDR3 is 15 residues long. Deletions cut 3 bases from V and 7 bases from J, with 18 bases between. Germline CDR1 and CDR2: MDHEN and SYDVKM. Here the CDR3 reads CASSFRAPSGRGYTF. CDR3 bases: TGTGCCAGCAGTTTCAGGGCGCCATCGGGGCGTGGCTACACCTTC.

The rearrangement links TRBV7-2 to TRBJ1-3, with D hard to call. The CDR3 covers 16 residues. V lost 4 bases to trimming and J lost 3 bases, with 16 bases between them. The germline CDR1 and CDR2 sequences are SGHTA and FQGNSA. The CDR3 DNA reads TGTGCCAGCAGCTCCCCGACCCAAGCCTATGGAAACACCATATATTTT. The encoded protein is CASSSPTQAYGNTIYF.

J is TRBJ2-2 and V is TRBV2, with D possibly being TRBD1 (5 bases). Germline CDR1 is SNHLY and CDR2 is FYNNEI. The CDR3 runs 15 residues. V was clipped by 7 bases and J by 1 base, with 13 bases between them. This chain's CDR3 is CASTPDSLNTGELFF. In DNA, the CDR3 is TGTGCCAGCACTCCAGACAGTTTGAACACCGGGGAGCTGTTTTTT.

The CDR3 here is CASTGQGNTIYF. The CDR3 DNA follows: TGTGCCAGCACGGGACAGGGAAACACCATATATTTT. The V call is TRBV28, the J call TRBJ1-3, with 7 bases lining up with TRBD1. Germline V gene sequence: CDR1 MDHEN, CDR2 SYDVKM. V dropped 7 bases and J dropped 4; count of bases not matched to a gene: 1. The CDR3 extends over 12 amino acids. Supplemented by reference TRBV28 and TRBJ1-3, the full variable domain reads DVKVTQSSRYLVKRTGEKVFLECVQDMDHENMFWYRQDPGLGLRLIYFSYDVKMKEKGDIPEGYSVSREKKERFSLILESASTNQTSMYLCASTGQGNTIYFGEGSWLTVV.

On this clone itself: An end of the junction differs from the germline gene, which may be a read error. The chain employs TRBV3-1 (or the pseudogene TRBV3-2) and TRBJ2-7; D unresolved. Germline lookup yields CDR1 LGHDT and CDR2 YNNKEL (reference sequence). CDR3 length: 10 amino acids. CDR3 loop: CASSQQSEPF. The DNA for the CDR3 is TGTGCCAGCAGCCAACAATCGGAGCCCTTC.

The J gene is TRBJ2-7, the V gene TRBV5-1, with TRBD1 identical over 8 bases. The junction had 2 bases not matched to a gene; V was cut back by 0 bases and J by 3 bases. Germline CDR1 SGHRS, CDR2 YFSETQ. This CDR3 is built from 14 residues. CDR3 sequence (DNA): TGCGCCAGCAGCTTGGACAGGGGGTTCTACGAGCAGTACTTC. Its protein is CASSLDRGFYEQYF.

The CDR3 DNA reads TGTGCCAGCAGTTTAATTCTTGCGGGCCGGGAGCAGTACTTC. Protein: CASSLILAGREQYF. The chain is built from TRBV28 and TRBJ2-7; a weak D match, TRBD2 (5 bases). The CDR3 has 14 amino acids. Germline V gives CDR1 MDHEN, CDR2 SYDVKM. With 2 bases removed from V and 7 bases from J, the gap between germline ends came to 15 bases.

The V gene is TRBV7-9, the J gene TRBJ2-7; 7 bases map to TRBD2. The CDR3 is 14 amino acids. Unmatched junction bases numbered 2, after V lost 2 bases and J lost 1 base. Germline V gene lookup returns CDR1 SEHNR and CDR2 FQNEAQ (reference sequence). The CDR3 nucleotides are TGTGCCAGCAGCTTAAGCGGGATGTCCTACGAGCAGTACTTC. Translation: CASSLSGMSYEQYF.

The chain joins TRBV14 to TRBJ2-1; 7 positions match TRBD2. The CDR3 totals 16 residues. The ends lost 5 bases at V and 7 bases at J; junction bases unmatched: 14. The germline CDR1 and CDR2 sequences are SGHDN and FVKESK. In DNA form, the CDR3 reads TGTGCCAGCAGCTACATTGGCGGGAGTCGTGTTAATGAGCAGTTCTTC. This codes for CASSYIGGSRVNEQFF.

The chain has TRBV19 and TRBJ1-5; 8 bases line up with TRBD1. CDR1 LNHDA and CDR2 SQIVND come from the germline V gene (reference sequence). The trim removed 7 bases at V and 3 bases at J, leaving 17 bases unmatched. This CDR3 is built from 18 residues. CDR3 coding DNA: TGTGCCAGTACCAAGAGGGGGACAGGCCCCCCTAACAATCAGCCCCAGCATTTT. Protein product: CASTKRGTGPPNNQPQHF.

The V and J genes are TRBV3-1 (or the pseudogene TRBV3-2) and TRBJ1-2, with no clear D. Germline loops: CDR1 LGHDT, CDR2 YNNKEL (reference sequence). V lost 8 bases and J lost 7, with 14 bases in between. The CDR3 sequence is 12 residues long. CDR3 DNA: TGTGCCAGCCTCGACTACCCTGCTGGCTACACCTTC. Encoded protein: CASLDYPAGYTF.

The J gene is TRBJ2-2, the V gene TRBV9; TRBD1 aligns across 9 bases. CDR3 length: 19 amino acids. J lost 5 bases, V lost 0 bases, and 14 bases had no gene match. The germline V gene encodes CDR1 SGDLS and CDR2 YYNGEE. Here the CDR3 reads CASSVGAGQGRLGTGELFF. DNA for the CDR3: TGTGCCAGCAGCGTAGGAGCCGGACAGGGGCGCCTCGGGACCGGGGAGCTGTTTTTT.